The 27 T cell receptor beta chains below were found in one sample sequenced in a study of shared clonotypes between healthy human individuals. Naivety among CD8 cells was defined by CD45RO negativity and positive CCR7 selection, thereby excluding terminally differentiated effector memory CD45RA+ cells. This table comes from immunoSEQ multiplex PCR, and its TCRdb copy is limited to in-frame clones, with some not included. This sample has 750,000 to 1,000,000 clones; 80% to 95% occur once, and the top ten carry 20% to 30%. The sample was naive CD8+ T cells sorted from blood. Source of these receptors: a man younger than 40 in good health.

The V and J genes are TRBV11-2 and TRBJ2-7; D is undetermined. Trimming took 4 bases from V and 3 from J, leaving 1 base between them. CDR1 is SGHAT, CDR2 FQNNGV, per germline. CDR3 length: 10 amino acids. CDR3 residues: CASSYYEQYF. The DNA of the CDR3 is TGTGCCAGCAGCTACTACGAGCAGTACTTC. The variable domain in full, with the rest retrieved from reference TRBV11-2 and TRBJ2-7, is EAGVAQSPRYKIIEKRQSVAFWCNPISGHATLYWYQQILGQGPKLLIQFQNNGVVDDSQLPKDRFSAERLKGVDSTLKIQPAKLEDSAVYLCASSYYEQYFGPGTRLTVT.

The genes are TRBV5-4 and TRBJ2-1, with D tentatively TRBD2 (6 bases). Deletions cut 6 bases from V and 8 bases from J, with 21 bases between. The CDR3 length is 15 residues. Germline lookup yields CDR1 SGHNT and CDR2 YYREEE (reference sequence). The CDR3 loop is CASISPHGGVHEQFF. DNA for the CDR3: TGTGCCAGCATTTCCCCCCATGGCGGGGTCCATGAGCAGTTCTTC.

J is TRBJ1-5 and V is TRBV28, with 8 bases lining up with TRBD1. CDR1 and CDR2 (germline): MDHEN, SYDVKM. Trimming cost V 3 bases and J 5 bases; bases outside gene matches: 3. The CDR3 has 14 amino acids. The CDR3 DNA reads TGTGCCAGCAGTTTGGCAGGGGGCGATCAGCCCCAGCATTTT. This gives the protein CASSLAGGDQPQHF.

The chain combines TRBV27 with TRBJ2-7; 8 bases map to TRBD1. This CDR3 is 15 amino acids long. Germline-derived CDR1 and CDR2 are MNHEY and SMNVEV (reference sequence). V was pared by 6 bases and J by 4 bases, with 11 bases of the junction left unmatched. The CDR3 nucleotides are TGTGCCAGCAGATATTCAGGGGGCAATTCGTACGAGCAGTACTTC. The encoded protein is CASRYSGGNSYEQYF.

This chain uses TRBV19 with TRBJ2-3; 8 positions agree with TRBD2. CDR1 is LNHDA, CDR2 SQIVND, per germline (reference sequence). CDR3 length: 17 residues. The junction had 10 bases not matched to a gene; V was cut back by 3 bases and J by 2 bases. The CDR3: CASSMTLGLASTDTQYF. CDR3 DNA: TGTGCCAGTAGTATGACCCTCGGACTAGCCTCCACAGATACGCAGTATTTT.

V is TRBV4-1 and J is TRBJ2-7; 8 bases agree with TRBD2. The CDR3 is 15 residues long. With V trimmed by 4 bases and J by 2 bases, 7 bases remained unmatched. Per germline, CDR1 MGHRA and CDR2 YSYEKL. In nucleotides, the CDR3 is TGCGCCAGCAGCCTCCTAGCCGGGAGGGCCTACGAGCAGTACTTC. Protein product: CASSLLAGRAYEQYF.

The genes are TRBV13 and TRBJ1-1; 7 bases line up with TRBD1. Germline assignment: CDR1 PRHDT and CDR2 FYEKMQ (reference sequence). V shed 4 bases, J shed 7 bases, and the junction held 6 bases outside the gene matches. CDR3 length equals 13 residues. The CDR3 reads CASSSGGFGEAFF. Written as DNA, the CDR3 is TGTGCCAGCAGCTCAGGGGGGTTCGGTGAAGCTTTCTTT.

This clone was picked up one time. The rearrangement links TRBV13 to TRBJ1-2; TRBD1 matches 7 bases. V was clipped by 5 bases and J by 8 bases; unmatched bases: 17. The CDR3 covers 16 residues. The germline CDR1 and CDR2 sequences are PRHDT and FYEKMQ (reference sequence). The CDR3 loop is CASSHRTGGVSDGYTF. The CDR3, as DNA: TGTGCCAGCAGCCACCGGACAGGAGGAGTGAGCGACGGCTACACCTTC.

The chain couples TRBV11-3 to TRBJ2-7; 7 bases match TRBD2. This CDR3 comprises 14 residues. V trimming: 6 bases; J trimming: 7 bases; junction bases outside the gene matches: 12. The V gene's germline CDR1 is SGHNT and CDR2 YENEEA. CDR3 amino acids: CASSKSGGSGEQYF. CDR3 DNA: TGTGCCAGCAGTAAGAGCGGCGGGAGTGGGGAGCAGTACTTC.

The CDR3 sequence is CASSLRGTGEETQYF. For the CDR3, the DNA is TGTGCCAGCAGTTTACGAGGTACAGGGGAAGAGACCCAGTACTTC. The chain links TRBV28 to TRBJ2-5; 7 bases align to TRBD1. V dropped 2 bases and J dropped 3; count of bases not matched to a gene: 6. CDR1 is MDHEN and CDR2 is SYDVKM in the germline V gene. This CDR3 is built from 15 residues.

The rearrangement joins TRBV30 to TRBJ2-2, with 7 bases identical to TRBD1. Germline loops: CDR1 GTSNPN, CDR2 SVGIG (reference sequence). The trim removed 1 base at V and 5 bases at J, leaving 10 bases unmatched. The CDR3 length is 16 residues. The CDR3 reads CAWSDIPGTATGELFF. For the CDR3, the DNA is TGTGCCTGGAGTGATATCCCCGGGACAGCAACCGGGGAGCTGTTTTTT.

The chain joins TRBV19 to TRBJ2-1, with D uncertain. V lost 7 bases, J lost 7 bases, and 14 bases lay in between. The CDR3 loop spans 13 amino acids. The germline CDR1 and CDR2 sequences are LNHDA and SQIVND (reference sequence). The DNA of the CDR3 is TGTGCCAGTAATCCCAGTATCGGTAATGAGCAGTTCTTC. Translated, it gives CASNPSIGNEQFF.

This rearrangement joins TRBV7-9 to TRBJ1-4; the match to TRBD1 covers 7 bases. CDR3 size: 15 residues. CDR1 is SEHNR and CDR2 is FQNEAQ in the germline V gene (reference sequence). Losses at the gene ends were 5 bases for V and 5 bases for J; bases not matched to a gene: 8. CDR3 nucleotide sequence: TGTGCCAGCAGCGATCCCGGGACAGTGAATGAAAAACTGTTTTTT. Translated: CASSDPGTVNEKLFF.

The chain uses TRBV27 and TRBJ2-7; D may be TRBD2 (6 bases). Trimming stripped 5 bases from V and 6 bases from J, with 29 bases between. The germline V gene encodes CDR1 MNHEY and CDR2 SMNVEV (reference sequence). The CDR3 loop spans 18 amino acids. This CDR3 reads CASSLTARVAREWGEQYF. Written as DNA, the CDR3 is TGTGCCAGCAGTCTCACCGCCCGGGTAGCCCGGGAGTGGGGCGAGCAGTACTTC.

The chain combines TRBV13 with TRBJ2-1, with 8 bases identical to TRBD1. Trimming at V came to 5 bases and at J to 8 bases, leaving 8 bases not matched to a gene. From germline, CDR1 is PRHDT and CDR2 FYEKMQ (reference sequence). The length of the CDR3 is 14 residues. CDR3 sequence: CASSRTGGQDEQFF. CDR3 nucleotide sequence: TGTGCCAGCAGCAGAACAGGGGGGCAGGATGAGCAGTTCTTC.

The chain couples TRBV7-8 to TRBJ2-3; 7 bases align to TRBD2. Germline lookup yields CDR1 SGHVS and CDR2 FQNEAQ. This CDR3 is built from 16 residues. V gave up 3 bases and J gave up 3 bases; unmatched junction bases: 9. CDR3 nucleotide sequence: TGTGCCAGCAGCTTCTCTAGCGGTTCGTTAACAGATACGCAGTATTTT. Its translation: CASSFSSGSLTDTQYF.

The chain couples TRBV9 to TRBJ2-3; the D gene could be TRBD1 or TRBD2 (6 bases each). This CDR3 has 18 residues. With 1 base removed from V and 2 bases from J, the gap between germline ends came to 20 bases. Per germline, CDR1 SGDLS and CDR2 YYNGEE. DNA for the CDR3: TGTGCCAGCAGCGTACGCGGGACACCCTCCAAATACACAGATACGCAGTATTTT. This sequence encodes CASSVRGTPSKYTDTQYF. The full variable domain, its missing parts supplied by reference TRBV9 and TRBJ2-3, is DSGVTQTPKHLITATGQRVTLRCSPRSGDLSVYWYQQSLDQGLQFLIQYYNGEERAKGNILERFSAQQFPDLHSELNLSSLELGDSALYFCASSVRGTPSKYTDTQYFGPGTRLTVL.

The chain has TRBV6-6 and TRBJ1-1; 7 bases match TRBD1. Germline assignment: CDR1 MNHNY and CDR2 SVGAGI (reference sequence). CDR3 length: 12 amino acids. The J segment lost 8 bases and the V segment lost 2 bases, leaving 2 bases of the junction unmatched. The CDR3 nucleotides read TGTGCCAGCAGTTACCAGGACAGGGAAGCTTTCTTT. Encoded protein: CASSYQDREAFF.

V gene TRBV9 combines with J gene TRBJ2-7, with 10 bases that match TRBD1. J lost 6 bases, V lost 4 bases, and 7 bases had no gene match. CDR1 and CDR2 (germline): SGDLS, YYNGEE. This CDR3 is 14 amino acids long. The CDR3 DNA follows: TGTGCCAGCAGCCCACGGGACAGGGGTGGCGAGCAGTACTTC. It is translated as CASSPRDRGGEQYF.

This rearrangement joins TRBV28 to TRBJ1-2, with D possibly being TRBD1 (6 bases). The germline V and J ends were trimmed by 1 base and 2 bases, with 20 bases remaining between them. The CDR3 has 18 residues. Germline V gene lookup returns CDR1 MDHEN and CDR2 SYDVKM. The CDR3 DNA sequence: TGTGCCAGCAGTTTATTTTCAGGGGCCCATCCCACGAACTATGGCTACACCTTC. Amino acids: CASSLFSGAHPTNYGYTF.

In the case of this clone: This sample includes further DNA sequences coding for the same CDR3. The rearrangement joins TRBV7-6 to TRBJ2-3, with TRBD1 matching over 9 bases. Germline CDR1 and CDR2: SGHVS and FNYEAQ. The CDR3 runs 15 residues. V shed 5 bases, J shed 0 bases, and the junction held 3 bases outside the gene matches. This CDR3 is CASSLTGGSTDTQYF. As DNA, the CDR3 is TGTGCCAGCAGCCTGACAGGGGGGAGCACAGATACGCAGTATTTT.

The rearrangement links TRBV19 to TRBJ2-2; 7 bases fit TRBD1. There are 14 residues in the CDR3. CDR1 is LNHDA and CDR2 is SQIVND in the germline V gene (reference sequence). Trimming removed 3 bases from V and 7 bases from J; junction bases left unmatched: 5. In DNA, the CDR3 is TGTGCCAGTAGTATGGGCAGGGGGAACGGGGAGCTGTTTTTT. Protein product: CASSMGRGNGELFF.

This sequence joins TRBV7-9 and TRBJ2-3; 9 nucleotides line up with TRBD2. The V gene's germline CDR1 is SEHNR and CDR2 FQNEAQ (reference sequence). The CDR3 is 16 residues long. The V and J ends lost 7 bases and 5 bases, in that order; junction bases with no gene match: 13. Written as DNA, the CDR3 is TGTGCCAGCACCGAGGGGGCGGGAGGGCCTGGAGATACGCAGTATTTT. Translating it yields CASTEGAGGPGDTQYF.

In its sample, this clone was seen once. J is TRBJ2-2 and V is TRBV4-3; 10 nucleotides line up with TRBD2. This CDR3 comprises 16 residues. V gave up 1 base and J gave up 5 bases; unmatched junction bases: 4. Germline CDR1 reads LGHNA; CDR2 reads YSLEER. The CDR3 loop is CASSQALAGSTGELFF. CDR3 DNA: TGCGCCAGCAGCCAAGCACTAGCGGGAAGTACCGGGGAGCTGTTTTTT.

CDR3 nucleotide sequence: TGCGCCAGCAGCCAATCACCCTCGGGGGTAGGAGAGACCCAGTACTTC. Its translation is CASSQSPSGVGETQYF. The J gene is TRBJ2-5, the V gene TRBV4-3; possible D gene TRBD2, 6 bases. From germline, CDR1 is LGHNA and CDR2 YSLEER. The CDR3 consists of 16 residues. V dropped 2 bases and J dropped 4 bases, with 17 bases sitting between them.

This chain uses TRBV5-5 with TRBJ2-1; the D is unclear. The CDR3 loop spans 16 amino acids. Trimming took off 7 bases at V and 7 bases at J, with 24 bases between the two ends. CDR1 SGHKS and CDR2 YYEKEE come from the germline V gene (reference sequence). The CDR3 nucleotides are TGTGCCAGCGGCCCTTTCCTACGAGACTCAAGTAATGAGCAGTTCTTC. This sequence encodes CASGPFLRDSSNEQFF.

The chain employs TRBV2 and TRBJ2-7, with TRBD2 identical over 7 bases. The CDR3 runs 15 residues. J was trimmed by 2 bases and V by 6 bases; bases with no gene match: 10. CDR1 is SNHLY, CDR2 FYNNEI, per germline. This chain's CDR3 is CASRPERGGAYEQYF. CDR3 in DNA: TGTGCCAGCAGACCGGAGAGGGGAGGGGCCTACGAGCAGTACTTC.